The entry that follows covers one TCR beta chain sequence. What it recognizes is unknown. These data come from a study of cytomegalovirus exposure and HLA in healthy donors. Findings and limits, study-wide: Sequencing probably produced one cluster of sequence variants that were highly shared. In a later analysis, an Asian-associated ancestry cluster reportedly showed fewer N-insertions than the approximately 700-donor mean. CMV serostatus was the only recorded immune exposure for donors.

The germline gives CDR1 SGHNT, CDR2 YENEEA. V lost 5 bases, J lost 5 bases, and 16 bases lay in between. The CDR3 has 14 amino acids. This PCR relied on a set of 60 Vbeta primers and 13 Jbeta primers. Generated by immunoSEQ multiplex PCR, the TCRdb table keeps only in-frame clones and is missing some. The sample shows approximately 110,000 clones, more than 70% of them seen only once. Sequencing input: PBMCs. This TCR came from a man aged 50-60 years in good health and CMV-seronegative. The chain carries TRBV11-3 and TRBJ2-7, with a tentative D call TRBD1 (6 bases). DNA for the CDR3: TGTGCCAGCAGCCCAGGACAGCCAGGTAACGAGCAGTACTTC. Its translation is CASSPGQPGNEQYF.